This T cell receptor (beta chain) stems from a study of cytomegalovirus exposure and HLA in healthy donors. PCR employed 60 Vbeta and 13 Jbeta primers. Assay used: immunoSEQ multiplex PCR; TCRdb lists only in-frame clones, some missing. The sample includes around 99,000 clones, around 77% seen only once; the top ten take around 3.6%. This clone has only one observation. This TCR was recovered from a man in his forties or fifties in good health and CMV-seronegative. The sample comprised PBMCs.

The DNA for the CDR3 is TGTGCCAGCAGCCCAGGAACAGATATGGACACTGAAGCTTTCTTT. Its protein is CASSPGTDMDTEAFF. The rearrangement links TRBV9 to TRBJ1-1; no clear D gene. The CDR3 contains 15 residues. The V gene lost 4 bases and the J gene lost 3 bases, with 16 bases spanning the gap. The germline V gene has CDR1 SGDLS and CDR2 YYNGEE.